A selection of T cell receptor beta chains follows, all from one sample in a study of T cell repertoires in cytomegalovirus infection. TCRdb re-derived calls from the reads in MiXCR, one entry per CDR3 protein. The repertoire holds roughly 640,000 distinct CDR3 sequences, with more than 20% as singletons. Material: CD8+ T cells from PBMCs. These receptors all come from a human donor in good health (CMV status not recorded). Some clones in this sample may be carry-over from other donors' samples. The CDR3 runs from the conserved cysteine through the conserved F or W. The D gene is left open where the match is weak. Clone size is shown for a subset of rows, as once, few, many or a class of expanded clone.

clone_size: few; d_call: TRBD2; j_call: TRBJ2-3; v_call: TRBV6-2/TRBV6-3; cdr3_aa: CASSYKRGGPDTQYF; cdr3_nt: TGTGCCAGCAGTTACAAGCGGGGGGGCCCAGATACGCAGTATTTT
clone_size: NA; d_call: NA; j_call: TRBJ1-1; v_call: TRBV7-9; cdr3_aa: CASSLGGYGVNTEAFF; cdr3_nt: TGTGCCAGCAGCTTAGGAGGGTACGGCGTGAACACTGAAGCTTTCTTT
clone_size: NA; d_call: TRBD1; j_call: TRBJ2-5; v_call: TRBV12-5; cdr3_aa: CASGIWTGAETQYF; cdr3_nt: TGTGCTAGTGGTATATGGACAGGGGCGGAGACCCAGTACTTC
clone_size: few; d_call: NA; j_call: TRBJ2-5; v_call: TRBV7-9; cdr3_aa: CASSLPDSPRTQYF; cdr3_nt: TGTGCCAGCAGCTTACCGGACAGCCCGAGGACCCAGTACTTC
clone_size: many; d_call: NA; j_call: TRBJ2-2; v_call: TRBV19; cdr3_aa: CASNGDTGELFF; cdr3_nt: TGTGCCAGTAATGGAGACACCGGGGAGCTGTTTTTT
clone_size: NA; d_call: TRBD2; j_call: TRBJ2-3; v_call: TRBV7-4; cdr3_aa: CASSRNRGLDSNEDTQYF; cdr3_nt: TGTGCCAGCAGCCGAAATAGAGGACTAGACTCCAATGAAGATACGCAGTATTTT
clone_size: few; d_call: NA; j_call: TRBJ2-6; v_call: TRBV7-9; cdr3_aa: CASNFWDSGANVLTF; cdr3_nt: TGTGCCAGCAACTTTTGGGACTCTGGGGCCAACGTCCTGACTTTC
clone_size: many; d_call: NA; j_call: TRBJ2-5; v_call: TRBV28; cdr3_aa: CASTSLGRRETQYF; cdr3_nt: TGTGCCAGCACCTCCTTGGGTCGGAGGGAGACCCAGTACTTC
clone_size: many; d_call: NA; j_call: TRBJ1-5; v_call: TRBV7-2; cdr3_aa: CASSLSRGGNQPQHF; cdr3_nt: TGTGCCAGCAGCTTATCGCGAGGGGGCAATCAGCCCCAGCATTTT
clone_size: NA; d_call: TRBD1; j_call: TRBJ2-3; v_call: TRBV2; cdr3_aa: CARLAPTGSGDTQYF; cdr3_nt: TGTGCCAGACTCGCACCGACAGGGTCGGGAGATACGCAGTATTTT
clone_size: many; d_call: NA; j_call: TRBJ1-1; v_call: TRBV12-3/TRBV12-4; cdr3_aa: CASTPAAGYAFF; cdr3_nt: TGTGCCAGCACCCCCGCGGCGGGGTACGCTTTCTTT
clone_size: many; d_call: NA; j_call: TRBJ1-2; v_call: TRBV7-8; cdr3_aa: CASRAGPDGYTF; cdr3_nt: TGTGCCAGCAGGGCAGGGCCGGATGGCTACACCTTC
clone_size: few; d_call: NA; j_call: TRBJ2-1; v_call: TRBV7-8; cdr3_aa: CASRLSYNEQFF; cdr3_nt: TGTGCCAGCAGGCTAAGCTACAATGAGCAGTTCTTC
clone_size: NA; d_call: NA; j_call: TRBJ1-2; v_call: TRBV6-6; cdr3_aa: CASSYSKGRGTLYGYTF; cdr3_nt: TGTGCCAGCAGTTACTCGAAAGGCCGGGGAACACTCTATGGCTACACCTTC